Shown below are 26 T cell receptor beta chains from a single sample sequenced in a study of immune cell composition in non-small cell lung cancer. The repertoire was sequenced with immunoSEQ multiplex PCR; TCRdb's copy has only in-frame clones and lacks some. The table lists roughly 8,300 clones, about 80% of them singletons. The material sequenced was lung tumor tissue. These receptors were collected from a human donor with non-small cell lung cancer.

The gene calls are TRBV6-5 and TRBJ2-7; D is possibly TRBD1 (6 bases). CDR1 and CDR2 (germline): MNHEY, SVGAGI. The CDR3 spans 15 residues. V lost 5 bases to trimming and J lost 2 bases, with 16 bases between them. The CDR3: CASSKIWDTAYEQYF. CDR3 coding DNA: TGTGCCAGCAGTAAGATATGGGACACTGCCTACGAGCAGTACTTC.

This rearrangement joins TRBV19 to TRBJ2-1; D is ambiguous. Germline-derived CDR1 and CDR2 are LNHDA and SQIVND (reference sequence). The CDR3 consists of 12 residues. Trimming pared 3 bases from V and 10 bases from J, leaving 10 bases between. CDR3 protein: CASSMNREEQFF. The DNA of the CDR3 is TGTGCCAGTAGTATGAACCGAGAGGAGCAGTTCTTC.

This sequence joins TRBV6-6 and TRBJ1-2; maybe TRBD1 (5 bases). This CDR3 is built from 15 residues. From germline, CDR1 is MNHNY and CDR2 SVGAGI (reference sequence). Trimming removed 0 bases from V and 1 base from J, with 9 bases in between. The CDR3 DNA sequence: TGTGCCAGCAGTTACTCGAAGGGGTTTAACTATGGCTACACCTTC. Translation: CASSYSKGFNYGYTF.

The rearrangement joins TRBV5-1 to TRBJ1-1, with D unresolved. Trimming took 1 base from V and 0 from J, leaving 4 bases between them. The CDR3 extends over 13 amino acids. CDR1 and CDR2 from the germline V gene are SGHRS and YFSETQ. The CDR3 region has the DNA TGCGCCAGCAGCTTGCGCGTGAACACTGAAGCTTTCTTT. Protein: CASSLRVNTEAFF.

The V call is TRBV27, the J call TRBJ1-6, with D unclear. The germline V gene has CDR1 MNHEY and CDR2 SMNVEV (reference sequence). The CDR3 is made up of 14 amino acids. V lost 4 bases to trimming and J lost 9 bases, with 13 bases between them. CDR3 sequence: CASSSTSDFSPLHF. CDR3 nucleotides: TGTGCCAGCAGTTCGACATCGGATTTTTCACCCCTCCACTTT.

V gene TRBV23-1 combines with J gene TRBJ1-2, with D possibly matching TRBD1 (6 bases). TRBV23-1 is an ORF, with its function uncertain. The ends were cut back, 6 bases at V and 7 bases at J, with 24 bases in the middle. The CDR3 runs 16 residues. The CDR3, as DNA: TGCGCCAGCAGGCGACCCGAGGGCGGGGGCGCGGGTGGCTACACCTTC. This codes for CASRRPEGGGAGGYTF.

The CDR3 nucleotides are TGCGCCAGCAGCTTGGCCGGGGGGGGCTCGTCGGAGACCCAGTACTTC. It codes for CASSLAGGGSSETQYF. This chain uses TRBV5-1 with TRBJ2-5; TRBD2 aligns across 8 bases. This CDR3 has 16 amino acids. Per germline, CDR1 SGHRS and CDR2 YFSETQ. J was trimmed by 5 bases and V by 0 bases; bases with no gene match: 9.

This rearrangement joins TRBV6-6 to TRBJ2-3, with 7 bases matching TRBD2. The CDR3 covers 14 residues. V shed 5 bases, J shed 7 bases, and the junction held 9 bases outside the gene matches. CDR1 is MNHNY, CDR2 SVGAGI, per germline (reference sequence). CDR3: CASSRAGAAHTQYF. In DNA, the CDR3 is TGTGCCAGCAGTCGTGCGGGAGCGGCGCATACGCAGTATTTT.

The chain uses TRBV19 and TRBJ2-3, with D possibly TRBD1 on 6 matching bases. Germline lookup yields CDR1 LNHDA and CDR2 SQIVND (reference sequence). The V gene lost 3 bases and the J gene lost 0 bases, with 13 bases spanning the gap. This CDR3 has 16 amino acids. DNA of the CDR3: TGTGCCAGTAGTATTCTCCCAGGGGTTAGCACAGATACGCAGTATTTT. Protein sequence: CASSILPGVSTDTQYF.

The gene calls are TRBV5-6 and TRBJ2-7; the D gene is possibly TRBD1 (6 bases). V dropped 0 bases and J dropped 9 bases, with 13 bases sitting between them. The CDR3 is made up of 13 amino acids. Germline V gene data show CDR1 as SGHDT and CDR2 as YYEEEE. CDR3 nucleotide sequence: TGTGCCAGCAGCTTGGGGCAGGGGAGCGGGCAGTACTTC. Translated: CASSLGQGSGQYF.

This clone appeared a single time. This chain uses TRBV6-1 with TRBJ1-1, with a tentative D call TRBD1 (5 bases). Germline CDR1 is MNHNS and CDR2 is SASEGT. The V gene lost 7 bases and the J gene lost 1 base, with 13 bases spanning the gap. This CDR3 contains 14 residues. The CDR3 bases are TGTGCCAGCATAGGGGTGGGAGGGAACACTGAAGCTTTCTTT. Encoded protein: CASIGVGGNTEAFF.

This chain links TRBV28 with TRBJ2-7, with 7 bases matching TRBD1. In germline, CDR1 is MDHEN, CDR2 SYDVKM. The V and J ends lost 5 bases and 0 bases, in that order; junction bases with no gene match: 7. This CDR3 spans 15 amino acids. The CDR3 DNA is TGTGCCAGCAGTGGCACAGGGGACCCCTCCTACGAGCAGTACTTC. Protein product: CASSGTGDPSYEQYF.

The chain has TRBV13 and TRBJ2-5; D is tentatively TRBD1 or TRBD2 (5 bases each). The CDR3 covers 14 residues. Germline CDR1 reads PRHDT; CDR2 reads FYEKMQ (reference sequence). The V end was cut by 8 bases, the J end by 5 bases, with 18 bases between. CDR3 loop: CASVSRGYRETQYF. CDR3 bases: TGTGCCAGCGTCTCTCGGGGCTACAGGGAGACCCAGTACTTC.

This chain joins TRBV5-1 and TRBJ2-5, with 9 bases fitting TRBD1. The germline CDR1 and CDR2 sequences are SGHRS and YFSETQ. This CDR3 spans 15 amino acids. V lost 4 bases and J lost 4; bases outside the gene matches: 8. In nucleotides, the CDR3 is TGCGCCAGCAGCGTGCTAGGGACAGGGCCAGAGACCCAGTACTTC. Residues: CASSVLGTGPETQYF.

This clone was detected once. V and J are TRBV30 and TRBJ2-3; the D is unclear. Germline lookup yields CDR1 GTSNPN and CDR2 SVGIG (reference sequence). CDR3 length: 12 amino acids. Trimming stripped 0 bases from V and 5 bases from J, with 6 bases between. CDR3 amino acids: CAWSVYGDTQYF. The CDR3 DNA sequence: TGTGCCTGGAGTGTCTACGGAGATACGCAGTATTTT. Full variable domain (remainder filled in from reference TRBV30 and TRBJ2-3): SQTIHQWPATLVQPVGSPLSLECTVEGTSNPNLYWYRQAAGRGLQLLFYSVGIGQISSEVPQNLSASRPQDRQFILSSKKLLLSDSGFYLCAWSVYGDTQYFGPGTRLTVL.

The rearrangement joins TRBV4-1 to TRBJ2-1; 9 bases are a match to TRBD1. From germline, CDR1 is MGHRA and CDR2 YSYEKL. Trimming at V came to 5 bases and at J to 6 bases, leaving 8 bases not matched to a gene. The CDR3 has 15 amino acids. This CDR3 is CASSTETGGINEQFF. The CDR3 bases are TGCGCCAGCAGCACAGAGACAGGGGGAATCAATGAGCAGTTCTTC.

The chain is built from TRBV5-8 and TRBJ1-1; D may be TRBD1 (5 bases). V was pared by 4 bases and J by 0 bases, with 13 bases between. The CDR3 spans 15 residues. The germline CDR1 and CDR2 sequences are SGHTS and YDEGEE. In nucleotides, the CDR3 is TGTGCCAGCAGCCTCCTCTGGGGGGTGAACACTGAAGCTTTCTTT. Its protein product is CASSLLWGVNTEAFF.

The chain couples TRBV28 to TRBJ2-3; 9 positions match TRBD2. The CDR3 totals 13 residues. The germline V gene encodes CDR1 MDHEN and CDR2 SYDVKM. With 8 bases clipped from V and 3 bases from J, the junction kept 3 bases outside the gene matches. The CDR3 DNA is TGTGCCAGCGTTACTAGCGGGACAGATACGCAGTATTTT. Its protein is CASVTSGTDTQYF.

The chain employs TRBV7-2 and TRBJ1-2; 9 bases align to TRBD1. The J segment lost 5 bases and the V segment lost 7 bases, leaving 5 bases of the junction unmatched. Germline V gives CDR1 SGHTA, CDR2 FQGNSA. This CDR3 has 13 residues. This CDR3 reads CASNRQGGYGYTF. CDR3 nucleotides: TGTGCCAGCAACCGACAGGGGGGATATGGCTACACCTTC.

The chain employs TRBV6-6 and TRBJ1-5; 7 nucleotides line up with TRBD1. The germline CDR1 and CDR2 sequences are MNHNY and SVGAGI (reference sequence). V gave up 2 bases and J gave up 1 base; unmatched junction bases: 2. The CDR3 extends over 15 amino acids. CDR3: CASSYVGQSNQPQHF. In DNA form, the CDR3 reads TGTGCCAGCAGTTACGTGGGACAGAGCAATCAGCCCCAGCATTTT.

V is TRBV28 and J is TRBJ2-1, with 8 bases matching TRBD1. Trimming removed 5 bases from V and 12 bases from J; junction bases left unmatched: 24. The germline gives CDR1 MDHEN, CDR2 SYDVKM. This CDR3 is built from 18 residues. CDR3 protein: CASSLEGVTGGALRGQFF. In DNA form, the CDR3 reads TGTGCCAGCAGTCTTGAAGGGGTTACAGGGGGTGCCCTCAGGGGGCAGTTCTTC.

The V gene is TRBV10-3, the J gene TRBJ2-7, with 10 bases lining up with TRBD2. This CDR3 region has 16 residues. Germline trimming cut 6 bases from V and 7 bases from J; bases unmatched to any gene: 15. CDR1 ENHRY and CDR2 SYGVKD come from the germline V gene. CDR3 bases: TGTGCCATCAGCCTGAGCCTAGCGGGAGAGACGGGTGAGCAGTACTTC. Translation: CAISLSLAGETGEQYF.

The chain uses TRBV5-8 and TRBJ1-1, with D uncertain. This CDR3 comprises 13 residues. V shed 5 bases and J shed 2 bases, with 10 bases lying between them. Germline V gives CDR1 SGHTS, CDR2 YDEGEE. CDR3 protein: CASRQDLNTEAFF. CDR3 DNA sequence: TGTGCCAGCAGGCAGGATCTAAACACTGAAGCTTTCTTT.

This rearrangement joins TRBV6-5 to TRBJ2-7, with D unclear. CDR1 MNHEY and CDR2 SVGAGI come from the germline V gene. The V gene lost 5 bases and the J gene lost 3 bases, with 11 bases spanning the gap. The CDR3 runs to 13 residues. DNA of the CDR3: TGTGCCAGCAGTCCCGGATTCCTCTACGAGCAGTACTTC. It yields the protein CASSPGFLYEQYF.

The CDR3, as DNA: TGTGCCAGCAGCTCGGGACAGGAAAACTACAATGAGCAGTTCTTC. Protein sequence: CASSSGQENYNEQFF. V is TRBV5-5 and J is TRBJ2-1, with 8 bases matching TRBD1. Germline V gene sequence: CDR1 SGHKS, CDR2 YYEKEE (reference sequence). This CDR3 contains 15 residues. Trimming cost V 3 bases and J 3 bases; bases outside gene matches: 5.

This rearrangement joins TRBV28 to TRBJ2-3; tentative D call: TRBD1 (7 bases). CDR1 MDHEN and CDR2 SYDVKM come from the germline V gene. The CDR3 runs to 15 residues. Trimming left V 3 bases short and J 7 bases short, with 17 bases between. CDR3 loop: CASSFPAAGGNTQYF. DNA of the CDR3: TGTGCCAGCAGTTTCCCCGCCGCAGGGGGGAATACGCAGTATTTT. The full variable domain, completed using reference TRBV28 and TRBJ2-3, is DVKVTQSSRYLVKRTGEKVFLECVQDMDHENMFWYRQDPGLGLRLIYFSYDVKMKEKGDIPEGYSVSREKKERFSLILESASTNQTSMYLCASSFPAAGGNTQYFGPGTRLTVL.